This entry describes one T cell receptor beta chain. Its antigen is not known. Germline trimming cut 3 bases from V and 4 bases from J; bases unmatched to any gene: 6. CDR1 and CDR2 from the germline V gene are SGHNT and YYREEE (reference sequence). There are 15 residues in the CDR3. In the naive CD8 group, cells lacked CD45RO and were positively selected for CCR7, so terminally differentiated effector memory CD45RA+ cells were left out. The sample belongs to a study of shared clonotypes between healthy human individuals. Findings of the study overall: It was anticipated that sequencing depth would influence how many clonotypes donors shared.

Sequencing was performed with immunoSEQ multiplex PCR; in TCRdb, only in-frame clones are kept and a portion is missing. The repertoire consists of about 580,000 clones, with 95% to 98% occurring once and the leading ten covering approximately 0.33%. The chain joins TRBV5-4 to TRBJ1-1, with 10 bases matching TRBD1. Sequenced input: naive CD8+ T cells sorted from blood. The source of this sequence is a man under 40 in good health. The CDR3 reads CASSSGTGALTEAFF. The CDR3 nucleotides read TGTGCCAGCAGCTCCGGGACAGGGGCTCTCACTGAAGCTTTCTTT.